A selection of T cell receptor beta chains follows, all from one sample in a study of blood T cell repertoires in COVID-19. Measured with immunoSEQ multiplex PCR; TCRdb has only the in-frame clones, and not every one. This sample has 74,000 or so clones, with 80% to 90% found just once. Sequencing was done on a sample of peripheral blood. All receptors come from a middle-aged man with active COVID-19. Both conserved end residues are part of each CDR3. The order of the fields is clone size, J gene, V gene, D gene, CDR3 DNA, CDR3 protein. The D gene is left open where the match is weak. Size is omitted from some rows. Given values are once, few, many or a class for expanded clones.

>.|TRBJ2-7|TRBV10-3|.
TGTGCCATCAGTGAGCCTCTTGGGAGCGACGAGCAGTACTTC
CAISEPLGSDEQYF
>.|TRBJ2-3|TRBV12-5|.
TGTGCTAGTGGTTTGGGAGATTCGAGCACAGATACGCAGTATTTT
CASGLGDSSTDTQYF
>.|TRBJ1-2|TRBV19|.
TGTGCCAGTAGTATAGCCCATCAGGGGCCTGGAAATGGCTACACCTTC
CASSIAHQGPGNGYTF
>.|TRBJ2-1|TRBV11-3|TRBD1
TGTGCCAGCAGCTTGAAGTCCGTCCGGACAGGGGGCTACAATGAGCAGTTCTTC
CASSLKSVRTGGYNEQFF
>.|TRBJ2-3|TRBV5-1|TRBD2
TGCGCCAGCAGCGCCGGGACTAGTACCACAGATACGCAGTATTTT
CASSAGTSTTDTQYF
>.|TRBJ2-1|TRBV12-3/TRBV12-4|TRBD2
TGTGCCAGCTCCCGCGGGGGGGAGCAGTTCTTC
CASSRGGEQFF
>few|TRBJ1-5|TRBV7-2|.
TGTGCCAGCAGCTTATCCCGCGATCAGCCCCAGCATTTT
CASSLSRDQPQHF
>.|TRBJ1-4|TRBV18|TRBD1
TGTGCCAGCTCAACGGGACAGGGTCATGAAAAACTGTTTTTT
CASSTGQGHEKLFF
>.|TRBJ2-6|TRBV11-2|.
TGTGCCAGCAGGAAAACCGGGACACTATTCTCTGGGGCCAACGTCCTGACTTTC
CASRKTGTLFSGANVLTF
>.|TRBJ2-1|TRBV5-4|.
TGTGCCAGCAGCTTGGACTCCTTCGCGCAGTTCTTC
CASSLDSFAQFF
>once|TRBJ2-7|TRBV3-1/TRBV3-2|.
TGTGCCAGCAGCCAAGATCCAGGCCACTCCTACGAGCAGTACTTC
CASSQDPGHSYEQYF
>.|TRBJ2-3|TRBV6-2/TRBV6-3|.
TGTGCCAGCAGCCCTGCGGCTTCCGATACGCAGTATTTT
CASSPAASDTQYF
>.|TRBJ2-7|TRBV5-1|.
TGCGCCAGCAGCCGGGGCGGGGCAGACGAGCAGTACTTC
CASSRGGADEQYF
>.|TRBJ1-1|TRBV12-3/TRBV12-4|TRBD1
TGTGCCAGCACAGGGGGCATGAACACTGAAGCTTTCTTT
CASTGGMNTEAFF
>few|TRBJ1-5|TRBV7-2|.
TGTGCCAGCAGCTTAGGGACAGCTAATCAGCCCCAGCATTTT
CASSLGTANQPQHF
>.|TRBJ2-2|TRBV2|.
TGTGCCAGCAGTCACCCCGGGGAGCGGATAAACACCGGGGAGCTGTTTTTT
CASSHPGERINTGELFF
>.|TRBJ2-1|TRBV7-9|TRBD2
TGTGCCAGCAGCCTCCCGGGAGGTTACAATGAGCAGTTCTTC
CASSLPGGYNEQFF
>few|TRBJ2-2|TRBV29-1|.
TGCAGCGTTGAAGGAGATTTGGACACCGGGGAGCTGTTTTTT
CSVEGDLDTGELFF
>.|TRBJ2-2|TRBV6-4|.
TGTGCCAGCAGTGGAACTGGAGAGGGGGAGCTGTTTTTT
CASSGTGEGELFF
>.|TRBJ1-6|TRBV2|.
TGTGCCAGCAGTACCTCGGGGAGCGATTCACCCCTCCACTTT
CASSTSGSDSPLHF
>.|TRBJ2-1|TRBV18|.
TGTGCCAGCTCCGAAACCAGGGCAGGGGAGTTCTTC
CASSETRAGEFF
>.|TRBJ1-4|TRBV21-1|.
TGTGCCAGCAGCAAACGACAGAAGGTCAATGAAAAACTGTTTTTT
CASSKRQKVNEKLFF
>.|TRBJ2-3|TRBV7-9|.
TGTGCCAGCAGCCGGTGGGCTGGGACAGATACGCAGTATTTT
CASSRWAGTDTQYF
>.|TRBJ1-2|TRBV12-3/TRBV12-4|TRBD1
TGTGCCAGCAGGTCTACAGGGGACTATGGCTACACCTTC
CASRSTGDYGYTF
>.|TRBJ1-2|TRBV5-5|TRBD1
TGTGCCAGCAGCAGAGGACAGGGGGAAACTAACTATGGCTACACCTTC
CASSRGQGETNYGYTF
>.|TRBJ2-1|TRBV4-1|.
TGCGCCAGCAGCACGGGGTCCTACAATGAGCAGTTCTTC
CASSTGSYNEQFF
>.|TRBJ2-2|TRBV7-2|TRBD2
TGTGCCAGCAGCCTAGTCCTGACTAGCGGGAGTGGGCTGTTTTTT
CASSLVLTSGSGLFF
>.|TRBJ1-2|TRBV15|.
TGTGCCACCTTCTCGCAGGCCGACGGTGGCTACACCTTC
CATFSQADGGYTF
>.|TRBJ1-1|TRBV7-8|TRBD1
TGTGCCAGCAGCGAAGAGACAGGGTGGAACACTGAAGCTTTCTTT
CASSEETGWNTEAFF
>once|TRBJ2-7|TRBV28|.
TGTGCCAGCAGTTTATTGAGGAACGAGCAGTACTTC
CASSLLRNEQYF
>.|TRBJ1-6|TRBV2|.
TGTGCCAGCAGTTCCCGTTCAGACAGGCCGAATTCACCCCTCCACTTT
CASSSRSDRPNSPLHF
>.|TRBJ2-2|TRBV2|.
TGTGCCAGCAGTGACAAGGGGTTGAACACCGGGGAGCTGTTTTTT
CASSDKGLNTGELFF
>.|TRBJ1-1|TRBV2|TRBD1
TGTGCCGGTCGGACAGGCCTGAACACTGAAGCTTTCTTT
CAGRTGLNTEAFF
>.|TRBJ2-7|TRBV2|TRBD2
TGTGCCAGCAGTCGACCACTAGCGGGGGGCCCAAGAAATTCCTACGAGCAGTACTTC
CASSRPLAGGPRNSYEQYF
>.|TRBJ2-1|TRBV19|.
TGTGCCAGTAGTCTGGGCCATTACAATGAGCAGTTCTTC
CASSLGHYNEQFF
>few|TRBJ2-7|TRBV6-5|.
TGTGCCAGCAGTTGGACAGCAACCTACGAGCAGTACTTC
CASSWTATYEQYF
>.|TRBJ2-3|TRBV30|.
TGTGCCTGGAGGTGGGGAGTCACAGATACGCAGTATTTT
CAWRWGVTDTQYF
>.|TRBJ1-3|TRBV7-2|.
TGTGCCAGCAGCTTAACCACAGTGGCCCTTATGGGAAACACCATATATTTT
CASSLTTVALMGNTIYF
>.|TRBJ1-4|TRBV6-5|.
TGTGCCAGCAGTTACAGGGGTATTTCTAATGAAAAACTGTTTTTT
CASSYRGISNEKLFF
>.|TRBJ1-1|TRBV5-1|TRBD1
TGCGCCAGCAGCTTAAACAGGGGGCCGAACACTGAAGCTTTCTTT
CASSLNRGPNTEAFF
>.|TRBJ1-1|TRBV2|.
TGTGCCAGCAGTGACCAGGGGCAGAACACTGAAGCTTTCTTT
CASSDQGQNTEAFF
>.|TRBJ2-2|TRBV18|TRBD2
TGTGCCAGCTCGCAGGGACTAGCGGTCGGGGAGCTGTTTTTT
CASSQGLAVGELFF
>.|TRBJ2-1|TRBV5-1|TRBD2
TGCGCCAGCAGCTTGTGGCTAGCGGGGGTTGGCGGTGAGCAGTTCTTC
CASSLWLAGVGGEQFF
>.|TRBJ2-4|TRBV27|TRBD2
TGTGCCAGCAGTATTAGCGGGGGGGCGGGTACCATTCAGTACTTC
CASSISGGAGTIQYF
>.|TRBJ2-7|TRBV4-2|TRBD2
TGTGCCAGCAGCCAGGCCGGGACTAGCGCGTCCTACGAGCAGTACTTC
CASSQAGTSASYEQYF
>.|TRBJ1-6|TRBV10-3|TRBD1
TGTGCCATCAGTGAGGGCAGGGGGCCGAATTCACCCCTCCACTTT
CAISEGRGPNSPLHF
>.|TRBJ2-7|TRBV2|.
TGTGCCAGCAGTGAGAAGGGCAGGGGCTACGAGCAGTACTTC
CASSEKGRGYEQYF
>.|TRBJ1-5|TRBV29-1|.
TGCAGCGTTGAGCAGGGAAGCAATCAGCCCCAGCATTTT
CSVEQGSNQPQHF
>.|TRBJ1-4|TRBV28|.
TGTGCCAGCGGTTCAGCGGATAGAAAACTGTTTTTT
CASGSADRKLFF
>.|TRBJ1-1|TRBV10-2|.
TGCGCCAGCAGAGGGGCAGGGGTTGAAGCTTTCTTT
CASRGAGVEAFF
>.|TRBJ2-3|TRBV2|TRBD2
TGTGCCAGCAGTTCTACTAGCGGGGAAGATACGCAGTATTTT
CASSSTSGEDTQYF
>.|TRBJ2-3|TRBV9|TRBD2
TGTGCCAGCGGTTTTCCGGCTAGCGGGGGGCGGGCAGATACGCAGTATTTT
CASGFPASGGRADTQYF